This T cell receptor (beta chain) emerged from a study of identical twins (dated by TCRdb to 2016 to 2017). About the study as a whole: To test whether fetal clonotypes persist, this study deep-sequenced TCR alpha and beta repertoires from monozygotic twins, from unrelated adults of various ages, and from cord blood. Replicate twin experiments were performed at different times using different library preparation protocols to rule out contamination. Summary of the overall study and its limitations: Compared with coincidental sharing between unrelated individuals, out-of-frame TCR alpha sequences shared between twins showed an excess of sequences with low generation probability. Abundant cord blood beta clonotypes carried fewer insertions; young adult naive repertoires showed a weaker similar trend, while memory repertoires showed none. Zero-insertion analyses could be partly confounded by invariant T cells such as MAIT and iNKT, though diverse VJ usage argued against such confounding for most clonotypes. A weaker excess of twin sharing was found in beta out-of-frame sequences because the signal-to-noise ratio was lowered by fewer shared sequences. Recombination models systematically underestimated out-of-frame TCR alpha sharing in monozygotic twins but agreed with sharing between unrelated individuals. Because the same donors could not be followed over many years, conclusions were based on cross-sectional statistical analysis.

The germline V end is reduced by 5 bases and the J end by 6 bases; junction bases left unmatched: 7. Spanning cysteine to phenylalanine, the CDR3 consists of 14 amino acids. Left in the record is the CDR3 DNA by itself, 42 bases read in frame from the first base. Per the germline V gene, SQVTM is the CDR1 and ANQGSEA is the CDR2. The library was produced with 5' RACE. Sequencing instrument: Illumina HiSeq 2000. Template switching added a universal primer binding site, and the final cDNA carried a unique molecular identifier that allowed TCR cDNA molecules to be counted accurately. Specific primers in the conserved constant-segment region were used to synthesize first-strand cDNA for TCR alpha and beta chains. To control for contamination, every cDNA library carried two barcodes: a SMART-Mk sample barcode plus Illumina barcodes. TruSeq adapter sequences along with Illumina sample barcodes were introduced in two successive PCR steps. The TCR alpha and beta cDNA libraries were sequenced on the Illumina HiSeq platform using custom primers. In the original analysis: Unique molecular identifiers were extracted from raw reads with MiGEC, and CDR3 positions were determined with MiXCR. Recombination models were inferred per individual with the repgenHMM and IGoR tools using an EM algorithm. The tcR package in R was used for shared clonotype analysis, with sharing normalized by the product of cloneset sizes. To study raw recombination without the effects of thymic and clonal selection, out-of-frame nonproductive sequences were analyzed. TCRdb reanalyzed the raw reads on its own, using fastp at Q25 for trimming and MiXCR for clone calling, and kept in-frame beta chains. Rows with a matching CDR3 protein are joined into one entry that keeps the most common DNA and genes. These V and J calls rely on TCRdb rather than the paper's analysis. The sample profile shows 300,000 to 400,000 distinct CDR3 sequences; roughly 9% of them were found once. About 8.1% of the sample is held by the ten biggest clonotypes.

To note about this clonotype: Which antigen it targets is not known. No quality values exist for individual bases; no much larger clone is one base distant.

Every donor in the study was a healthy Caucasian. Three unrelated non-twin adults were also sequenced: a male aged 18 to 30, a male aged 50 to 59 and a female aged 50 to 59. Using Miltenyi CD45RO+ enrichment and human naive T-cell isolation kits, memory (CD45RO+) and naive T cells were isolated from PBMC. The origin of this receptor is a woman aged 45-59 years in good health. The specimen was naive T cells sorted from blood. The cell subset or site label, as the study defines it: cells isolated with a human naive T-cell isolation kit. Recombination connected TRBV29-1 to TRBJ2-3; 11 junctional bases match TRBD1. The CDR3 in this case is CSVLGGTGGDTQYF. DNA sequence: TGCAGCGTTTTAGGAGGGACAGGGGGTGATACGCAGTATTTT.